Listed below are T cell receptor beta chains from one sample, sequenced in a study of shared clonotypes between healthy human individuals. Generated by immunoSEQ multiplex PCR, the TCRdb table keeps only in-frame clones and is missing some. Of over a million clones in the sample, around 76% were seen once. The sample comprised memory CD4+ T cells sorted from blood. The receptors were gathered from a man between 18 and 35 years old in good health. Each CDR3 is given with its conserved first and last residue. D genes are given only for firm matches. The size field is filled for only some rows; it gives once, few, many or a size class.

cdr3_aa cdr3_nt d_call j_call clone_size cdr3_length v_call
CASSSRAMETDTQYF TGTGCCAGCAGCTCAAGGGCGATGGAGACAGATACGCAGTATTTT - TRBJ2-3 - 15 TRBV7-2
CASSQRSSYEQYF TGTGCCAGCAGCCAGAGAAGCTCCTACGAGCAGTACTTC - TRBJ2-7 once 13 TRBV5-4
CASSSFTGLRADTQYF TGTGCCAGCAGCTCCTTTACCGGGCTGAGGGCAGATACGCAGTATTTT - TRBJ2-3 once 16 TRBV5-4
CASSSFLSGPPEAFF TGTGCCAGCAGCTCTTTCTTGTCGGGGCCCCCTGAAGCTTTCTTT - TRBJ1-1 - 15 TRBV7-9
CASSQGVGPETQYF TGCGCCAGCAGCCAAGGGGTGGGCCCAGAGACCCAGTACTTC - TRBJ2-5 many 14 TRBV4-3
CASSGGSPHSGNTIYF TGCGCCAGCTCTGGAGGGTCCCCCCACTCTGGAAACACCATATATTTT - TRBJ1-3 - 16 TRBV4-1
CASSWGDRGFSNQPQHF TGTGCCAGCAGCTGGGGGGACAGGGGGTTCAGCAATCAGCCCCAGCATTTT TRBD1 TRBJ1-5 few 17 TRBV28
CAWSFQGGYTF TGTGCCTGGAGTTTTCAGGGTGGCTACACCTTC - TRBJ1-2 - 11 TRBV30
CASSQSRGDEQYF TGTGCCAGCAGCCAGAGCAGGGGTGACGAGCAGTACTTC - TRBJ2-7 - 13 TRBV11-2
CASSLSLATYNEQFF TGTGCCAGCAGCTTATCACTAGCGACCTACAATGAGCAGTTCTTC TRBD2 TRBJ2-1 - 15 TRBV11-3
CASSLRDRELETQYF TGTGCCAGCAGCTTGAGGGACAGGGAATTGGAGACCCAGTACTTC TRBD1 TRBJ2-5 once 15 TRBV5-6
CAWSLTDRGPNTEAFF TGTGCCTGGAGTCTCACGGACAGGGGACCGAACACTGAAGCTTTCTTT TRBD1 TRBJ1-1 few 16 TRBV30